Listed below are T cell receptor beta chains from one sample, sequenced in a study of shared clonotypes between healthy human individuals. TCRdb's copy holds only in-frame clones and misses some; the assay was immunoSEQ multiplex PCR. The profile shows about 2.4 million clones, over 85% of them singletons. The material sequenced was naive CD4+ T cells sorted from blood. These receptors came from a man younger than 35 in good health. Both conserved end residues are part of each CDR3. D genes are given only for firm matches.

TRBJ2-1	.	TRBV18	CASSPGLASEEQFF
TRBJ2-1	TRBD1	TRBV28	CASRTGVQPNEQFF
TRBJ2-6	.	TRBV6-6	CASIGTVSGANVLTF
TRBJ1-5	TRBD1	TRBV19	CASSGGQGQPQHF
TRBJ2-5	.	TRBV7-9	CASSSDRTGETQYF
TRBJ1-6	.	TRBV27	CASSSHQDWQKLNSPLHF
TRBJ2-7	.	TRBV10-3	CAISRNGAYEQYF
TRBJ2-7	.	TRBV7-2	CASSPRGAPTSYEQYF
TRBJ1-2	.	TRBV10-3	CAISERPEFYGYTF
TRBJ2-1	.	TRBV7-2	CASTPLLNEQFF
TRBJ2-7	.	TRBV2	CASSEEGPLRYRF
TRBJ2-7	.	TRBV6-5	CASSYSRDPAYEQYF
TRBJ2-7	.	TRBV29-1	CSVGQASSYEQYF
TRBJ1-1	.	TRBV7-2	CASSLAGRKGNTEAFF
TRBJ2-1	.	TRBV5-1	CASSLRWGSSHNEQFF
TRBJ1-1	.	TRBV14	CASSQGLTAFF
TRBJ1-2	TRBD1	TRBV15	CATSLNRGFNYGYTF
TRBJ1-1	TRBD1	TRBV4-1	CASSQPAGGDTEAFF
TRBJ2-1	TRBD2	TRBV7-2	CASSLASGRDNEQFF
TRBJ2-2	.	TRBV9	CASSVGTASNTGELFF
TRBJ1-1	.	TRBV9	CASSVVAAGNTEAFF
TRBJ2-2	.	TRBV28	CASSLLGQGAGAETGELFF
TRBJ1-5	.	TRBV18	CASSLGEGLQPQHF
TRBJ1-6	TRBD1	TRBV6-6	CASSRGQGTDSPLHF
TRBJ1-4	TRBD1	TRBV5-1	CASSFGQTGTNEKLFF
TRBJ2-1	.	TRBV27	CASSLGGMEFF
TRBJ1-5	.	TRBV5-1	CASSLGAGNQPQHF
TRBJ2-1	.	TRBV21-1	CASSFLGLAVYNEQFF
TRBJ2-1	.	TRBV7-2	CASSLGSGSYNEQFF
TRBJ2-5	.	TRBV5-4	CASSPETKGGETQYF
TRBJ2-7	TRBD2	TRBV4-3	CASSQDPTSGIYEQYF
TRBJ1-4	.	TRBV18	CASSPQEKLFF
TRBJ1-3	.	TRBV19	CASSMTARAGNTIYF
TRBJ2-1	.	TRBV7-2	CASSLRTSHNEQFF
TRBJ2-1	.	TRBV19	CASSISEGEQFF
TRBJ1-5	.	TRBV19	CASSHSNQPQHF
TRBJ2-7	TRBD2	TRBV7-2	CASSPFAGGRSYEQYF
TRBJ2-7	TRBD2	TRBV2	CASSEVLAGGSYEQYF
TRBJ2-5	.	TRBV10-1	CASSESRTAQETQYF
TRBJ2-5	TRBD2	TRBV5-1	CASSPLAGEVETQYF
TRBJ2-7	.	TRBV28	CASSLTGPYEQYF
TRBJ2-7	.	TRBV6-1	CASSEAGGPYEQYF
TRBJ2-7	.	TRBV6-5	CATHADSTYEQYF
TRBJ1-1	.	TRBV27	CASSLREGWPEAFF